Following are 11 T cell receptor beta chains from one sample sequenced in a study of radiotherapy plus CTLA-4 blockade in lung cancer. This table comes from immunoSEQ multiplex PCR, and its TCRdb copy is limited to in-frame clones, with some not included. This table holds 90,000 or so clones, 70% to 90% found once. The source was peripheral blood, collected from a patient treated with radiotherapy plus ipilimumab. The receptors originated from a human donor with non-small cell lung cancer who had a partial response to radiotherapy plus ipilimumab.

The chain links TRBV11-2 to TRBJ1-1; D ambiguous. Germline loops: CDR1 SGHAT, CDR2 FQNNGV. CDR3 length: 15 residues. V lost 4 bases, J lost 4 bases, and 16 bases lay in between. CDR3 region: CASSSGRVEFTEAFF. The CDR3 DNA is TGTGCCAGCAGCTCTGGGAGGGTGGAATTCACTGAAGCTTTCTTT.

CDR3 amino acids: CASSIEGRAQETQYF. For the CDR3, the DNA is TGTGCCAGTAGTATAGAGGGGAGGGCCCAAGAGACCCAGTACTTC. J is TRBJ2-5 and V is TRBV19; 7 bases line up with TRBD2. Germline loops: CDR1 LNHDA, CDR2 SQIVND (reference sequence). The CDR3 length is 15 residues. Trimming took 0 bases from V and 1 from J; bases not matched to a gene: 2. The full variable domain, with the rest looked up from reference TRBV19 and TRBJ2-5, is DGGITQSPKYLFRKEGQNVTLSCEQNLNHDAMYWYRQDPGQGLRLIYYSQIVNDFQKGDIAEGYSVSREKKESFPLTVTSAQKNPTAFYLCASSIEGRAQETQYFGPGTRLLVL.

This chain uses TRBV7-2 with TRBJ1-2; D call uncertain. Germline V gene data show CDR1 as SGHTA and CDR2 as FQGNSA. The ends were cut back, 1 base at V and 8 bases at J, with 14 bases in the middle. CDR3 length: 14 amino acids. The CDR3 DNA follows: TGTGCCAGCAGCTTAGAACCCACAGCGGGGGGCTACACCTTC. It is translated as CASSLEPTAGGYTF.

This clone was counted once. The CDR3 spells CASRTSGSRTDTQYF. CDR3 DNA: TGTGCCAGCAGGACTAGCGGGAGCCGGACAGATACGCAGTATTTT. The chain recombines TRBV6-1 with TRBJ2-3; 12 nucleotides align to TRBD2. The germline V gene encodes CDR1 MNHNS and CDR2 SASEGT. The CDR3 has 15 amino acids. Germline trimming cut 6 bases from V and 3 bases from J; bases unmatched to any gene: 4.

The chain links TRBV4-1 to TRBJ2-7; 7 bases agree with TRBD1. The CDR3 runs to 13 residues. Germline CDR1 reads MGHRA; CDR2 reads YSYEKL. The V gene end was trimmed by 6 bases and the J gene end by 5 bases; junction bases not matched to a gene: 7. CDR3 bases: TGCGCCAGCAGGCAACCGACAGGGAACGAGCAGTACTTC. This gives the protein CASRQPTGNEQYF.

This clone was picked up a small number of times. The chain has TRBV4-3 and TRBJ2-3; TRBD2 matches at 9 bases. Germline CDR1 and CDR2: LGHNA and YSLEER. The CDR3 extends over 15 amino acids. Trimming removed 3 bases from V and 0 bases from J; junction bases left unmatched: 1. CDR3 protein: CASSQTSGSTDTQYF. The CDR3 DNA reads as TGCGCCAGCAGCCAGACTAGCGGTAGCACAGATACGCAGTATTTT.

This clone was seen more than once but under ten times. J is TRBJ1-4 and V is TRBV7-9; 8 bases align to TRBD1. Germline values: CDR1 SEHNR, CDR2 FQNEAQ (reference sequence). The CDR3 sequence is 15 residues long. J was trimmed by 6 bases and V by 6 bases; bases with no gene match: 9. The CDR3 protein is CASSPLPRGHEKLFF. In DNA, the CDR3 is TGTGCCAGCAGTCCCCTCCCCAGGGGGCATGAAAAACTGTTTTTT.

This CDR3 is CASSFLGQGGPNEQFF. CDR3 nucleotide sequence: TGCGCCAGCAGCTTCCTCGGACAGGGAGGGCCGAATGAGCAGTTCTTC. The J gene is TRBJ2-1, the V gene TRBV5-1; D is perhaps TRBD1 (8 bases). V was trimmed by 2 bases and J by 7 bases, leaving 19 bases between them. The germline CDR1 and CDR2 sequences are SGHRS and YFSETQ. The CDR3 runs 16 residues.

The chain carries TRBV5-6 and TRBJ1-5; 8 bases align to TRBD1. V shed 1 base, J shed 2 bases, and the junction held 2 bases outside the gene matches. The length of the CDR3 is 15 residues. Germline CDR1 is SGHDT and CDR2 is YYEEEE. CDR3 in DNA: TGTGCCAGCAGCTTGTCAGGGGGCGGCAATCAGCCCCAGCATTTT. Translation gives CASSLSGGGNQPQHF.

This clone was observed a handful of times. The V gene is TRBV19, the J gene TRBJ1-3; 8 nucleotides agree with TRBD1. V lost 7 bases, J lost 0 bases, and 14 bases stayed unmatched. CDR1 and CDR2 from the germline V gene are LNHDA and SQIVND (reference sequence). The CDR3 is 18 amino acids. The CDR3: CASTPPRGQVISGNTIYF. The CDR3 DNA follows: TGTGCCAGTACCCCCCCTCGGGGACAGGTGATCTCTGGAAACACCATATATTTT.

This clone came up once. DNA for the CDR3: TGCGCCAGCAGCAGGCTAGCCGAGAGTTATGAGACCCAGTACTTC. Translation: CASSRLAESYETQYF. This sequence joins TRBV4-3 and TRBJ2-5, with D maybe TRBD2 (5 bases). Germline values: CDR1 LGHNA, CDR2 YSLEER. Trimming left V 5 bases short and J 5 bases short, with 18 bases between. The CDR3 covers 15 residues.